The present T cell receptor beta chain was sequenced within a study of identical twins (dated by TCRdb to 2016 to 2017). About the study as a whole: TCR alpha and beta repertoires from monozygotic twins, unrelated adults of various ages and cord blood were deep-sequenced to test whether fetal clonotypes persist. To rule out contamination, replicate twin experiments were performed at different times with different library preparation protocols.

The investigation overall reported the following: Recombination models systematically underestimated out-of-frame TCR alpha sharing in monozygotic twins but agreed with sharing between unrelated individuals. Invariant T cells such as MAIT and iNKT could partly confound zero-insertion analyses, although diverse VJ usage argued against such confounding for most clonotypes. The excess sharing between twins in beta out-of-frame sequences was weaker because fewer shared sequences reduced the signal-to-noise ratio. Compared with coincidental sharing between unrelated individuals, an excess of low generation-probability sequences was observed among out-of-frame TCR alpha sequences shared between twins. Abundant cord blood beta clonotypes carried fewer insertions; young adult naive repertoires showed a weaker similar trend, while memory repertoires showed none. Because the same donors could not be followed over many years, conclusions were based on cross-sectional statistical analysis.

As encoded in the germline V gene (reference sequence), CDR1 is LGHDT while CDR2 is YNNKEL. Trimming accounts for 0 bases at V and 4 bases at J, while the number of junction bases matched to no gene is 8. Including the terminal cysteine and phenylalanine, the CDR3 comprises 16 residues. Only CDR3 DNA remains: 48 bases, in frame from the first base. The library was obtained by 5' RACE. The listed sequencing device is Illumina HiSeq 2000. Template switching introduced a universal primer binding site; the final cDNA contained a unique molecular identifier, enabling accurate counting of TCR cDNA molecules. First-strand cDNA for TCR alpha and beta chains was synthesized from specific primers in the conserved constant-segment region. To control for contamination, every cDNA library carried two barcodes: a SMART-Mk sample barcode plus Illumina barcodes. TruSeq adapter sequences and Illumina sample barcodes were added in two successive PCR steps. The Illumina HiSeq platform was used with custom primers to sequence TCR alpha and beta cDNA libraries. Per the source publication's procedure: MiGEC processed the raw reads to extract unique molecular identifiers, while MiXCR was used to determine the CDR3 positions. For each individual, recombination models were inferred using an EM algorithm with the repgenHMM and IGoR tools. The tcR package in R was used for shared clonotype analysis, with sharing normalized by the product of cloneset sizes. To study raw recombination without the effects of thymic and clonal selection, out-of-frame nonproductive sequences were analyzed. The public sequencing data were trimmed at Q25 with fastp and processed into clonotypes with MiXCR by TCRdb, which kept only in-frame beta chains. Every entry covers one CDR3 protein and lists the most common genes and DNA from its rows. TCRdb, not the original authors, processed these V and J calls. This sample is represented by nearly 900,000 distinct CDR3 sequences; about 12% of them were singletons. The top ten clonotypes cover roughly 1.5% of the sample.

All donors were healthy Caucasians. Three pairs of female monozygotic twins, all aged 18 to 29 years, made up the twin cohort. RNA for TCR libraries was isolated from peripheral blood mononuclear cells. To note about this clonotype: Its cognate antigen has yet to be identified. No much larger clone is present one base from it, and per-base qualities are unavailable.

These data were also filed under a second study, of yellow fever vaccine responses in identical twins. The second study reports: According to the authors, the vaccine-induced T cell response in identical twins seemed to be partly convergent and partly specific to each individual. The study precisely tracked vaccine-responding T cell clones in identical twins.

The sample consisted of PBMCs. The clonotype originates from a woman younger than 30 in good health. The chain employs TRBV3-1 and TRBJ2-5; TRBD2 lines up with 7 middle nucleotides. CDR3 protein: CASSQELTSVRETQYF. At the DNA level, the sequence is TGTGCCAGCAGCCAAGAGCTAACTAGCGTTCGAGAGACCCAGTACTTC.